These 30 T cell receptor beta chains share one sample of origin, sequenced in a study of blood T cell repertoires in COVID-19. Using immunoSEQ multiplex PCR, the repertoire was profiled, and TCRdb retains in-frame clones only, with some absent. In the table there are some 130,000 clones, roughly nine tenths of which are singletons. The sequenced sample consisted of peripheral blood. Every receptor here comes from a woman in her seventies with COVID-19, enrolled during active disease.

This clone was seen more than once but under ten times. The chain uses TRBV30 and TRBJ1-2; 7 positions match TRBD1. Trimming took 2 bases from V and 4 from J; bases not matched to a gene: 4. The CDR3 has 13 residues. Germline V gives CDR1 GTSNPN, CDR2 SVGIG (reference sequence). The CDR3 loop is CAWSRQGGYGYTF. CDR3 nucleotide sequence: TGTGCCTGGAGTAGACAGGGCGGCTATGGCTACACCTTC.

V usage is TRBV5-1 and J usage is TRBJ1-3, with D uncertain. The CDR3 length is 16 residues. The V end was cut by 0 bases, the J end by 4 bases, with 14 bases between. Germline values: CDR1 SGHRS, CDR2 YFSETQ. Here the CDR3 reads CASSLGRAGGGNTIYF. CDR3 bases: TGCGCCAGCAGCTTGGGTCGGGCGGGCGGCGGAAACACCATATATTTT.

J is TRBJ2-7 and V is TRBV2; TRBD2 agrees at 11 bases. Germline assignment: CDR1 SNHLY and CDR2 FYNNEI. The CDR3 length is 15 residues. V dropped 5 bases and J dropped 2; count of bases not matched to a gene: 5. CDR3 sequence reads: CASSTGTSGPYEQYF. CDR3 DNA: TGTGCCAGCAGTACCGGGACTAGCGGTCCCTACGAGCAGTACTTC.

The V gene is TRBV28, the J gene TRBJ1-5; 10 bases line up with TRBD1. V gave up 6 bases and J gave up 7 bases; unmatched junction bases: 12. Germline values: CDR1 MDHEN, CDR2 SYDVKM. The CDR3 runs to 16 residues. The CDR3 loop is CASRPTDRGGSQPQHF. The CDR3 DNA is TGTGCCAGCAGGCCCACGGACAGGGGGGGAAGCCAGCCCCAGCATTTT.

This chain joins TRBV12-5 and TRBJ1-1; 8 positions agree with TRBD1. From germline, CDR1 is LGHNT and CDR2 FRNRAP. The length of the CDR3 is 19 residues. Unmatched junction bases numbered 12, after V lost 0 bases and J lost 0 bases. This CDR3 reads CASGLVLVPETGVNTEAFF. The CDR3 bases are TGTGCTAGTGGTTTGGTACTAGTCCCCGAGACAGGGGTGAACACTGAAGCTTTCTTT.

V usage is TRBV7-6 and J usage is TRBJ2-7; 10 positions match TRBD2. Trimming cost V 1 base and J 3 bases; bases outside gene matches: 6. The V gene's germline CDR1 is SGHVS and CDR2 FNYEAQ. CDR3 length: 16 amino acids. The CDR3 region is CASSLGLAGGFYEQYF. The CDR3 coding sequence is TGTGCCAGCAGCTTAGGCTTAGCGGGGGGTTTCTACGAGCAGTACTTC.

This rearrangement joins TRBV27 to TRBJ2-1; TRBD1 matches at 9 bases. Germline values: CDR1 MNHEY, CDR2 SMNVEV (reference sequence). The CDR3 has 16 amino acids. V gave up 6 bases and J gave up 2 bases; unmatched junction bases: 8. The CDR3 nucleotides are TGTGCCAGCAGCCCTACCGGGACAGGGCCCTACAATGAGCAGTTCTTC. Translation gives CASSPTGTGPYNEQFF.

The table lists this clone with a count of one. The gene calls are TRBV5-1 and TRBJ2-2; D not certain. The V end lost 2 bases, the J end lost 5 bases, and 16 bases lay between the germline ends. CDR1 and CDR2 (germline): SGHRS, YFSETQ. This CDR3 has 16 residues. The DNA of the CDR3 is TGCGCCAGCAGCTTCCTCTCCTCCGCCGGGACCGGGGAGCTGTTTTTT. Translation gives CASSFLSSAGTGELFF.

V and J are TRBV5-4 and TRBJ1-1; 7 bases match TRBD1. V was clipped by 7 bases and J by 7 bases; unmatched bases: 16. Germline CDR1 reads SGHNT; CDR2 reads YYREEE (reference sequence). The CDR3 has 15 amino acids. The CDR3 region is CASRIFDREADEAFF. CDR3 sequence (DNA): TGTGCCAGCCGGATTTTCGACAGGGAAGCGGATGAAGCTTTCTTT.

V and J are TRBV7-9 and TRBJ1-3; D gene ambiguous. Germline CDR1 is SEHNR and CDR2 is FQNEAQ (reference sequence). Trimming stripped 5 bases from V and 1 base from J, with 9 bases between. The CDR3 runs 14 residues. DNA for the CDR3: TGTGCCAGCAGCGCGGGAATATCTGGAAACACCATATATTTT. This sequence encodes CASSAGISGNTIYF. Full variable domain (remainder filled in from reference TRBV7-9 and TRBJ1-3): DTGVSQNPRHKITKRGQNVTFRCDPISEHNRLYWYRQTLGQGPEFLTYFQNEAQLEKSRLLSDRFSAERPKGSFSTLEIQRTEQGDSAMYLCASSAGISGNTIYFGEGSWLTVV.

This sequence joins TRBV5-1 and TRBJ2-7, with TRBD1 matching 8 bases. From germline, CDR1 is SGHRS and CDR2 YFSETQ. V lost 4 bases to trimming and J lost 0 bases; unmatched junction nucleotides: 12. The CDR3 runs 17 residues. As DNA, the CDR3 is TGCGCCAGCAGCAGTCCTCCGGGACAGGATTTCTCCTACGAGCAGTACTTC. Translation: CASSSPPGQDFSYEQYF. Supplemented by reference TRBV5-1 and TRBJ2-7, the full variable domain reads KAGVTQTPRYLIKTRGQQVTLSCSPISGHRSVSWYQQTPGQGLQFLFEYFSETQRNKGNFPGRFSGRQFSNSRSEMNVSTLELGDSALYLCASSSPPGQDFSYEQYFGPGTRLTVT.

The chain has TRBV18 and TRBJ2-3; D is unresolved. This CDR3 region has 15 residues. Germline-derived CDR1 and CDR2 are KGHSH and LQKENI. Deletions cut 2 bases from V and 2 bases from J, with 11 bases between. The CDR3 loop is CASSPLLESTDTQYF. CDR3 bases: TGTGCCAGCTCACCATTATTGGAGTCCACAGATACGCAGTATTTT.

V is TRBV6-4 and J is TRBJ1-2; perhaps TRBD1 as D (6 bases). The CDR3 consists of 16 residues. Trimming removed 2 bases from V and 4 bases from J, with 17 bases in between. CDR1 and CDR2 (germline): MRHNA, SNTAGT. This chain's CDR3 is CASSDHPTRDTYGYTF. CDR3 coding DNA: TGTGCCAGCAGTGACCATCCCACACGGGACACCTATGGCTACACCTTC.

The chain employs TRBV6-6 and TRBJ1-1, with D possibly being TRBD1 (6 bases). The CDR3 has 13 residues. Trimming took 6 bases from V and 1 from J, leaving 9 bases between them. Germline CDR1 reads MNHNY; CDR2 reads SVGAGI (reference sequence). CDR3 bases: TGTGCCAGCAGCAAACAGGGGAACACTGAAGCTTTCTTT. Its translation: CASSKQGNTEAFF.

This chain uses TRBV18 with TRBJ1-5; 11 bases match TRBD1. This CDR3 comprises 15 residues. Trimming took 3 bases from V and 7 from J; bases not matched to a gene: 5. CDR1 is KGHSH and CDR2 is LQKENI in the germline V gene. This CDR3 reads CASSPGTGGNQPQHF. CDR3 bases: TGTGCCAGCTCACCCGGGACAGGGGGTAACCAGCCCCAGCATTTT. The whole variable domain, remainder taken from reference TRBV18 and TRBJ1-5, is NAGVMQNPRHLVRRRGQEARLRCSPMKGHSHVYWYRQLPEEGLKFMVYLQKENIIDESGMPKERFSAEFPKEGPSILRIQQVVRGDSAAYFCASSPGTGGNQPQHFGDGTRLSIL.

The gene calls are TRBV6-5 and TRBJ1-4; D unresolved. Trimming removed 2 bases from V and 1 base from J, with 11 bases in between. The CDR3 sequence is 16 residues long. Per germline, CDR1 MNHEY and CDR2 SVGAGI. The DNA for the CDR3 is TGTGCCAGCAGTTACCGGGGAGTTCTAACTAATGAAAAACTGTTTTTT. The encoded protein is CASSYRGVLTNEKLFF.

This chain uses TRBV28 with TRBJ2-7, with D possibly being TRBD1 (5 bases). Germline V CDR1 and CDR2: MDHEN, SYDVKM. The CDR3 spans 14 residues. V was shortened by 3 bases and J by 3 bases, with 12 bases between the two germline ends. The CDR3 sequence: CASSFPSRVYEQYF. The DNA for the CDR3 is TGTGCCAGCAGTTTCCCTTCCAGGGTCTACGAGCAGTACTTC.

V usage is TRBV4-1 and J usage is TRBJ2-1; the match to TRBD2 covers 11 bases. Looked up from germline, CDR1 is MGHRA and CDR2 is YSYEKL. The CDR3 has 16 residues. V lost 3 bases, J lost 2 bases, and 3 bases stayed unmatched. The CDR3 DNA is TGCGCCAGCAGCCAGGGACTAGCGGCTACCTACAATGAGCAGTTCTTC. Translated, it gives CASSQGLAATYNEQFF.

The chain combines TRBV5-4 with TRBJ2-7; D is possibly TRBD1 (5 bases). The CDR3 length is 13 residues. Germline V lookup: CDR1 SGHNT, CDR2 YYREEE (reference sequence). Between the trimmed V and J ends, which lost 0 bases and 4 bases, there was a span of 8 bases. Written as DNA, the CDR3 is TGTGCCAGCAGCTTGGGCAGGGCTTACGAGCAGTACTTC. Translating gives CASSLGRAYEQYF.

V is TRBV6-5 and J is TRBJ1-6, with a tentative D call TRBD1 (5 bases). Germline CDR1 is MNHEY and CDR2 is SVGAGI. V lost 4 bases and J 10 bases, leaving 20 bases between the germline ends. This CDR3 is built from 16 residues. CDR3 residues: CASSLDNGLLGSPLHF. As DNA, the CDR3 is TGTGCCAGCAGTTTGGACAATGGGCTTTTAGGATCACCCCTCCACTTT.

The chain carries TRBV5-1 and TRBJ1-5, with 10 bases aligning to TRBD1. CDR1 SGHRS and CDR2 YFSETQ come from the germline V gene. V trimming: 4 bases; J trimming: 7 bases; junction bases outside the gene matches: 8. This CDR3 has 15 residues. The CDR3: CASSPGGQGRQPQHF. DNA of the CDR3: TGCGCCAGCAGCCCAGGGGGACAGGGGCGACAGCCCCAGCATTTT.

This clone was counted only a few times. CDR3 region: CASSLGAGTIRSNQPQHF. The CDR3 nucleotides are TGTGCCAGCAGCTTAGGGGCAGGGACTATCCGAAGCAATCAGCCCCAGCATTTT. The V gene is TRBV7-2, the J gene TRBJ1-5, with TRBD1 as a possible D gene (5 bases). Trimming shortened V by 1 base and J by 1 base, and 17 bases separated the two germline ends. Germline values: CDR1 SGHTA, CDR2 FQGNSA. The CDR3 covers 18 residues.

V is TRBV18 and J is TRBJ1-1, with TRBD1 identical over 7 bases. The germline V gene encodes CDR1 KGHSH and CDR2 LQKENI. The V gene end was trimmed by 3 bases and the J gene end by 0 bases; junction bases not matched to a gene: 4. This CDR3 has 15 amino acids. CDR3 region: CASSPRQGMNTEAFF. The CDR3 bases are TGTGCCAGCTCACCGCGACAGGGTATGAACACTGAAGCTTTCTTT.

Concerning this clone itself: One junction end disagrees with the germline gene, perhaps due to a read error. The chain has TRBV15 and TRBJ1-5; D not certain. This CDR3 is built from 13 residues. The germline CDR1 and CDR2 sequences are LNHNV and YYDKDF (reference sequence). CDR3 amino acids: CATRREAGAPQHF. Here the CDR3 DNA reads TGTGCCACCAGAAGAGAGGCGGGAGCGCCCCAGCATTTT.

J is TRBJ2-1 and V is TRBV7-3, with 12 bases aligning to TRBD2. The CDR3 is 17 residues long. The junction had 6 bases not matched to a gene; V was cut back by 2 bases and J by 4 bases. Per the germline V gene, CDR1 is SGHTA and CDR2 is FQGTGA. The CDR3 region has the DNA TGTGCCAGCAGCTTATCTAGCGGGGGGGCAGGATACAATGAGCAGTTCTTC. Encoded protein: CASSLSSGGAGYNEQFF.

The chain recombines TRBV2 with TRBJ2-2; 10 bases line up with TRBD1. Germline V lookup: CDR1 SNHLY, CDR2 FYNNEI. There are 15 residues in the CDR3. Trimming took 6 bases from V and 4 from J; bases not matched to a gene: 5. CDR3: CASRDRGRGTGELFF. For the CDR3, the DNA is TGTGCCAGCAGAGACAGGGGGCGCGGCACCGGGGAGCTGTTTTTT.

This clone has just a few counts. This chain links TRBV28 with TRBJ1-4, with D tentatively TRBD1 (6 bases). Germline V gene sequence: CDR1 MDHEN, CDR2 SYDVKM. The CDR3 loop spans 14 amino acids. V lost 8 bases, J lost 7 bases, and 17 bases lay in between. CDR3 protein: CASENRGGSEKLFF. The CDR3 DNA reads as TGTGCCAGCGAAAACCGGGGGGGCTCTGAAAAACTGTTTTTT.

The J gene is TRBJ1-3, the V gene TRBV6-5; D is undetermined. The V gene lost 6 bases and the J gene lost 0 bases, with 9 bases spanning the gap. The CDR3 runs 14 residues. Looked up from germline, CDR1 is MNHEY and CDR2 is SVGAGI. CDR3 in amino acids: CASSATSSGNTIYF. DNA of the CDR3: TGTGCCAGCAGCGCGACTAGCTCTGGAAACACCATATATTTT.

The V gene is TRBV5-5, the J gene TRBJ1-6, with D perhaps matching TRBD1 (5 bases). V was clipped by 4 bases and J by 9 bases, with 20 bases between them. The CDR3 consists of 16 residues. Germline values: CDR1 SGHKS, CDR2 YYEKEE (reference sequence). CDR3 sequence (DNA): TGTGCCAGCAGCGCATGGCATCAGGGAGGGACTTCACCCCTCCACTTT. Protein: CASSAWHQGGTSPLHF.

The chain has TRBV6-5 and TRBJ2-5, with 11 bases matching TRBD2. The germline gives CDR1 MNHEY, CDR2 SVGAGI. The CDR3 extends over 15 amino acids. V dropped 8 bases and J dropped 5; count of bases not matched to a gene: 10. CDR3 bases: TGTGCCAGCCCCATAGCGGGGGGGCCGGGGGAGACCCAGTACTTC. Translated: CASPIAGGPGETQYF.